This is a list of T cell receptor beta chains from one sample in a study of cytomegalovirus exposure and HLA in healthy donors. Repertoires were generated with immunoSEQ multiplex PCR, while TCRdb's copy carries only in-frame clones and drops some. This table has fewer than 200,000 clones, roughly 80% appearing once. Input material: PBMCs. The source of these receptors is a woman aged 25 to 39 in good health and CMV-seropositive. CDR3s include the opening cysteine and the closing phenylalanine or tryptophan. The D gene is left open where the match is weak. The listing skips clone size in some rows; elsewhere it reads once, few, many or a size class.

V gene	J gene	clone size	D gene	CDR3 protein	CDR3 DNA
TRBV5-1	TRBJ2-3	-	TRBD2	CASSLGLAGGTDTQYF	TGCGCCAGCAGCTTGGGGCTAGCGGGGGGCACAGATACGCAGTATTTT
TRBV30	TRBJ2-7	-	-	CAWRSAPSYEQYF	TGTGCCTGGCGAAGCGCACCCTCCTACGAGCAGTACTTC
TRBV4-3	TRBJ1-1	-	TRBD1	CASSQDRTGQSMNTEAFF	TGCGCCAGCAGCCAAGATAGGACAGGGCAAAGTATGAACACTGAAGCTTTCTTT
TRBV29-1	TRBJ1-1	-	-	CSVELQGTITEAFF	TGCAGCGTCGAACTACAGGGTACGATCACTGAAGCTTTCTTT
TRBV6-4	TRBJ2-3	-	-	CASSEGDTDTQYF	TGTGCCAGCAGTGAGGGCGACACAGATACGCAGTATTTT
TRBV5-4	TRBJ1-2	-	-	CASGLNRGDYGYTF	TGCGCCAGCGGCCTCAACCGGGGGGACTATGGCTACACCTTC
TRBV9	TRBJ1-1	-	-	CASSVAARVTEAFF	TGTGCCAGCAGCGTAGCTGCCAGGGTGACTGAAGCTTTCTTT
TRBV6-1	TRBJ1-4	-	-	CATEGGGEKLFF	TGTGCCACGGAGGGGGGAGGGGAAAAACTGTTTTTT
TRBV7-3	TRBJ2-6	once	-	CASSATALSGANVLTF	TGTGCCAGCAGCGCGACAGCCCTCTCTGGGGCCAACGTCCTGACTTTC
TRBV4-2	TRBJ1-6	-	TRBD1	CASSLTTSRDRNSPLHF	TGTGCCAGCAGCCTAACCACCTCCCGGGACAGAAATTCACCCCTCCACTTT
TRBV28	TRBJ2-1	-	TRBD2	CASSIPAGAPYNEQFF	TGTGCCAGCAGCATACCAGCGGGGGCCCCCTACAATGAGCAGTTCTTC
TRBV6-5	TRBJ1-5	few	-	CASRWHNQPQHF	TGTGCCAGCAGGTGGCACAATCAGCCCCAGCATTTT
TRBV4-1	TRBJ2-4	-	TRBD2	CASSRPTSGVAKNIQYF	TGCGCCAGCAGCCGACCGACTAGCGGTGTAGCCAAAAACATTCAGTACTTC
TRBV4-1	TRBJ2-7	-	-	CASSQGIGVVYEQYF	TGCGCCAGCAGCCAAGGAATAGGGGTGGTCTACGAGCAGTACTTC
TRBV10-3	TRBJ1-2	-	TRBD1	CAISLFSGQGSRSYTF	TGTGCCATCAGTTTATTTTCGGGACAGGGCTCTCGTAGCTACACCTTC
TRBV20-1	TRBJ1-1	-	TRBD1	CSVGGYTEAFF	TGCTCCGTAGGGGGCTACACTGAAGCTTTCTTT
TRBV29-1	TRBJ2-7	few	-	CSVEAAGIPYEQYF	TGCAGCGTTGAAGCGGCAGGGATTCCCTACGAGCAGTACTTC
TRBV7-2	TRBJ1-2	-	-	CASSPYRDLYGYTF	TGTGCCAGCAGCCCCTACAGGGACCTCTATGGCTACACCTTC
TRBV28	TRBJ2-7	-	-	CASSLAGEISYEQYF	TGTGCCAGCAGTTTAGCAGGGGAAATCTCCTACGAGCAGTACTTC
TRBV19	TRBJ2-1	-	-	CASSAQGGRDEQFF	TGTGCCAGTAGTGCCCAGGGGGGACGCGATGAGCAGTTCTTC
TRBV7-2	TRBJ2-7	-	TRBD1	CASSLGQGQPYYEQYF	TGTGCCAGCAGCTTGGGACAGGGGCAACCCTACTACGAGCAGTACTTC
TRBV19	TRBJ2-7	-	-	CASRPQGTYEQYF	TGTGCCAGTCGACCCCAGGGAACCTACGAGCAGTACTTC
TRBV29-1	TRBJ2-1	-	-	CSVKKGGRVSYNEQFF	TGCAGCGTTAAGAAAGGGGGACGAGTCTCCTACAATGAGCAGTTCTTC
TRBV11-2	TRBJ1-1	-	-	CASSPDWRGYNTEAFF	TGTGCCAGCAGCCCAGACTGGAGGGGATATAACACTGAAGCTTTCTTT
TRBV19	TRBJ2-2	-	-	CASRSQGFGELFF	TGTGCCAGTAGGAGTCAGGGGTTCGGGGAGCTGTTTTTT
TRBV11-2	TRBJ2-4	-	TRBD1	CASSLMGQSAKNIQYF	TGTGCCAGCAGCTTAATGGGACAGTCAGCCAAAAACATTCAGTACTTC
TRBV19	TRBJ1-2	-	TRBD1	CASTLAGGLWYGYTF	TGTGCCAGTACCTTGGCAGGGGGCCTTTGGTATGGCTACACCTTC
TRBV7-3	TRBJ2-3	-	-	CASSLGVSGTDTQYF	TGTGCCAGCAGCCTGGGAGTATCGGGCACAGATACGCAGTATTTT
TRBV4-1	TRBJ2-5	few	-	CASSADSGSVTQYF	TGCGCCAGCAGCGCTGATTCAGGATCGGTGACCCAGTACTTC
TRBV18	TRBJ1-1	-	-	CASSPSGGVMTEAFF	TGTGCCAGCTCTCCCTCGGGGGGAGTTATGACTGAAGCTTTCTTT
TRBV11-2	TRBJ2-7	-	-	CASSLDSTKQYF	TGTGCCAGCAGCTTAGACAGTACCAAGCAGTACTTC
TRBV2	TRBJ2-1	once	TRBD1	CASSPTGGGYNEQFF	TGTGCCAGCAGTCCGACAGGGGGAGGGTACAATGAGCAGTTCTTC
TRBV7-2	TRBJ1-2	-	-	CASSLARVTNYGYTF	TGTGCCAGCAGCCTGGCGAGAGTGACAAACTATGGCTACACCTTC
TRBV6-6	TRBJ2-3	-	-	CASSPSADTQYF	TGTGCCAGCAGTCCCTCTGCGGATACGCAGTATTTT
TRBV10-3	TRBJ1-6	-	TRBD1	CAVRDRLNSPLHF	TGTGCCGTCAGGGACAGGCTTAATTCACCCCTCCACTTT
TRBV19	TRBJ1-3	-	TRBD1	CASSVTGGPGNTIYF	TGTGCCAGTAGTGTCACAGGGGGCCCTGGAAACACCATATATTTT
TRBV14	TRBJ1-1	few	-	CASSHSSGDSRETEAFF	TGTGCCAGCAGCCACTCCTCGGGAGACAGTCGGGAAACTGAAGCTTTCTTT
TRBV2	TRBJ1-2	-	-	CASTRHDYGYTF	TGTGCCAGCACTAGGCACGACTATGGCTACACCTTC
TRBV4-3	TRBJ1-6	-	TRBD1	CASSQSRTGHSPLHF	TGCGCCAGCAGCCAGAGTAGGACAGGGCATTCACCCCTCCACTTT
TRBV12-5	TRBJ2-2	-	TRBD1	CASGLGDRGNTGELFF	TGTGCTAGTGGTTTGGGGGACAGGGGTAACACCGGGGAGCTGTTTTTT
TRBV6-5	TRBJ1-6	-	TRBD1	CASSFTGGTYASPLHF	TGTGCCAGCAGTTTCACAGGGGGAACTTATGCTTCACCCCTCCACTTT
TRBV18	TRBJ1-1	-	-	CASSYAGQSNTEAFF	TGTGCCAGCTCGTACGCGGGGCAGTCCAACACTGAAGCTTTCTTT
TRBV15	TRBJ2-3	few	-	CATSRDGNSDTQYF	TGTGCCACCAGCAGAGATGGTAACTCGGATACGCAGTATTTT
TRBV5-6	TRBJ1-2	-	-	CASSLGGPYGYTF	TGTGCCAGCAGCTTGGGAGGGCCCTATGGCTACACCTTC
TRBV5-1	TRBJ2-3	-	-	CASSLEAGGLYF	TGCGCCAGCAGCTTGGAGGCAGGAGGTCTGTATTTT
TRBV5-4	TRBJ1-1	-	TRBD1	CASSPTGTANTEAFF	TGTGCCAGCAGCCCAACCGGGACAGCAAACACTGAAGCTTTCTTT
TRBV9	TRBJ1-4	-	TRBD1	CASSASTRDRGGRSEKLFF	TGTGCCAGCAGCGCCTCTACCCGGGACAGGGGAGGAAGGAGTGAAAAACTGTTTTTT
TRBV13	TRBJ2-3	-	-	CASSYRDTQYF	TGTGCCAGCAGTTACAGGGATACGCAGTATTTT
TRBV6-1	TRBJ2-7	-	-	CASSEVADSYEQYF	TGTGCCAGCAGTGAAGTAGCCGACTCCTACGAGCAGTACTTC
TRBV5-1	TRBJ1-1	-	-	CASSLYRVLGNTEAFF	TGCGCCAGCAGCTTGTACAGGGTTTTAGGGAACACTGAAGCTTTCTTT
TRBV9	TRBJ2-4	once	-	CASSADSSHAKNIQYF	TGTGCCAGCAGCGCCGACAGTTCTCACGCCAAAAACATTCAGTACTTC
TRBV4-3	TRBJ1-2	-	TRBD1	CASSQAGTATYGYTF	TGCGCCAGCAGCCAAGCCGGGACAGCAACCTATGGCTACACCTTC
TRBV2	TRBJ1-3	-	-	CASSRGRSGNTIYF	TGTGCCAGCAGTCGCGGGCGCTCTGGAAACACCATATATTTT
TRBV5-1	TRBJ2-1	once	TRBD2	CASSLASGLLAEQFF	TGCGCCAGCAGCTTGGCTAGCGGGCTCCTGGCGGAGCAGTTCTTC